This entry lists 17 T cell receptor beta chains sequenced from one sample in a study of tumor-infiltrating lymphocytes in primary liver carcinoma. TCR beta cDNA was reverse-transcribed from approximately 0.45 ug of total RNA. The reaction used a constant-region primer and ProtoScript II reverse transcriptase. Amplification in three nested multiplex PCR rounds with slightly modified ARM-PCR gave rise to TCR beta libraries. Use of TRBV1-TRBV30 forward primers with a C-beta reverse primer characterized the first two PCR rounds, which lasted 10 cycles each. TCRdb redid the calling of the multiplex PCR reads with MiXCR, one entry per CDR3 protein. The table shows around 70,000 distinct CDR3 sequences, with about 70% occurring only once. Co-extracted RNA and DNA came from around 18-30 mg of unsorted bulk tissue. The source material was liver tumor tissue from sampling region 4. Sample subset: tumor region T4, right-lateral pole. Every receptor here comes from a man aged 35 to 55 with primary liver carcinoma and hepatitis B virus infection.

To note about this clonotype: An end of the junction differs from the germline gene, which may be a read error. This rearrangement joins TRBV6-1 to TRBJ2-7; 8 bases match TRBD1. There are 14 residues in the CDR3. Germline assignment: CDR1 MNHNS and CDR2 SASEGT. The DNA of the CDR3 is TGTGCCAGTAGTGAACGGGGACAGGCCTACGAGCAGCACTTC. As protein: CASSERGQAYEQHF.

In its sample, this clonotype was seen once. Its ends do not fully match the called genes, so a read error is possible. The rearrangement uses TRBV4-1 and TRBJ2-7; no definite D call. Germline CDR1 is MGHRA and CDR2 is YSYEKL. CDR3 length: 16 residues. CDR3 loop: CARSPDRSSRPYEQYF. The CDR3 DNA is TGCGCCAGAAGCCCCGACCGGTCGAGCAGACCTTACGAGCAGTATTTC.

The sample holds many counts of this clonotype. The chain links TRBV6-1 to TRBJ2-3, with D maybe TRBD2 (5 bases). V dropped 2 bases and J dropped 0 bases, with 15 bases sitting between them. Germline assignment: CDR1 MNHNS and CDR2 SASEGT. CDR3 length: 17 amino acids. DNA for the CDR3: TGTGCCAGCAGTGAAATGGGTGGGCCGGGGAGCACAGATACGCAGTATTTT. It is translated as CASSEMGGPGSTDTQYF.

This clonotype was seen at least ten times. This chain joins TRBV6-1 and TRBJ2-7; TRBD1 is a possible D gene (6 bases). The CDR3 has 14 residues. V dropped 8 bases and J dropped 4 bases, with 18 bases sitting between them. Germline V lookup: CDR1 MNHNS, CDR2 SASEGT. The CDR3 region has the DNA TGTGCCAGCTCCTCGCAGGGGATAGGGTACGAGCAGTACTTC. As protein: CASSSQGIGYEQYF.

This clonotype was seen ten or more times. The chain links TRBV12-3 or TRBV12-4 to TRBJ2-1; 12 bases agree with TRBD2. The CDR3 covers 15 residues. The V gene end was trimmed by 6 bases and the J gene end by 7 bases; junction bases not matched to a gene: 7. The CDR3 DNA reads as TGTGCCAGCAGGCGTCGAGGGACTAGCGGGAATGAGCAGTTCTTC. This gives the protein CASRRRGTSGNEQFF.

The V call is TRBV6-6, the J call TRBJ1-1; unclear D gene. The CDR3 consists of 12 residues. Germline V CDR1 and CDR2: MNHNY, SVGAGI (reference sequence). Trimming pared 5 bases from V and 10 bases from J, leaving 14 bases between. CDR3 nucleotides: TGTGCCAGCAGTCATCCACAACAGCGAGCTTTCTTT. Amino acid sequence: CASSHPQQRAFF.

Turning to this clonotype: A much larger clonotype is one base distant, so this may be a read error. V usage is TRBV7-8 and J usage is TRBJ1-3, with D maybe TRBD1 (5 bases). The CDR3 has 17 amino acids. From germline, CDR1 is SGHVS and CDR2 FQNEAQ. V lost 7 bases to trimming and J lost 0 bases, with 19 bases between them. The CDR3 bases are TGTGCCAGCACCGCCGGCATGGGACCCCGCTCTGGAAACACCATATATTTT. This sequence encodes CASTAGMGPRSGNTIYF.

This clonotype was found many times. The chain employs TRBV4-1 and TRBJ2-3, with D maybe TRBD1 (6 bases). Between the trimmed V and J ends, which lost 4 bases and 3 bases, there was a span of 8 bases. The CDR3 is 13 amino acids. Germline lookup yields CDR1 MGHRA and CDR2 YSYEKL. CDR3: CASSLGQTDTQYF. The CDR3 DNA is TGCGCCAGCAGCCTAGGACAGACAGATACGCAGTATTTT.

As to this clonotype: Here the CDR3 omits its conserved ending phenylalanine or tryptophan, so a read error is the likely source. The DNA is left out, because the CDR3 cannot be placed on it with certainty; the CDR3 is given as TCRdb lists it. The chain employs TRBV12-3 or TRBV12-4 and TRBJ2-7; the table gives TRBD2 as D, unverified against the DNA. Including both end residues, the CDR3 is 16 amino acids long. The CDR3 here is CASEPGLAGSYYERYL.

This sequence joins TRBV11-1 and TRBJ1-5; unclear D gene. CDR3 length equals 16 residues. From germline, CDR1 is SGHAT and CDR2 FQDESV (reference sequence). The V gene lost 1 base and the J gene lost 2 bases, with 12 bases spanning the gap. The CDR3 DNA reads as TGTGCCAGCAGCTTAGGGACCGTGGGTGGCAATCAGCCCCAGCATTTT. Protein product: CASSLGTVGGNQPQHF.

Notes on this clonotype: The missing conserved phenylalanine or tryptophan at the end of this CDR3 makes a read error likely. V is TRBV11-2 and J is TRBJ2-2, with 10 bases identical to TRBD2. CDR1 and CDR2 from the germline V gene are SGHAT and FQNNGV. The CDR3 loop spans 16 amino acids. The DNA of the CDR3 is TGTGCCATCAGCTTAGTGGCGCTAGCGGGAGCCGGGGAGCTGTTTTAT. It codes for CAISLVALAGAGELFY.

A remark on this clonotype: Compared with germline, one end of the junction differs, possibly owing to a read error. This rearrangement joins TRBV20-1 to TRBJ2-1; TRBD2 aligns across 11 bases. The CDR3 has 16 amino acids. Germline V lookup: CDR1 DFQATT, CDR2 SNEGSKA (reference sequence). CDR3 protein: CGASTSGRRTYNEQFF. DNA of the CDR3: TGCGGTGCTAGTACTAGCGGGAGACGAACCTACAATGAGCAGTTCTTC.

The CDR3, as DNA: TGCAGCGTTACGTCGGCGGGATTGGGCTACACCTTC. It is translated as CSVTSAGLGYTF. The chain links TRBV29-1 to TRBJ1-2; D gene ambiguous. Between the trimmed V and J ends, which lost 5 bases and 8 bases, there was a span of 15 bases. CDR3 size: 12 residues. In germline, CDR1 is SQVTM, CDR2 ANQGSEA.

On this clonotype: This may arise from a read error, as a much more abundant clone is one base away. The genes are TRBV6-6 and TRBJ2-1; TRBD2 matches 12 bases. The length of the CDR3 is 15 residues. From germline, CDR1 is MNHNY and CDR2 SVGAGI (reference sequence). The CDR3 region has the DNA TGTGCCAGCAGCCTCGGACTAGCGGGATCGAATGGGCAGTTCTTC. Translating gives CASSLGLAGSNGQFF.

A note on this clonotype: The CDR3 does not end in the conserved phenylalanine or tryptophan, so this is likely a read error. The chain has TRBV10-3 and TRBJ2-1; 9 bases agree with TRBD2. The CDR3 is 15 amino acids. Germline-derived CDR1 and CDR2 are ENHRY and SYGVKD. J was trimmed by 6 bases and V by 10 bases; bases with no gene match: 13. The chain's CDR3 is CANNSVTSGINEQFL. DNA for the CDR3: TGTGCCAACAATTCAGTGACTAGCGGCATCAATGAGCAGTTCCTC.

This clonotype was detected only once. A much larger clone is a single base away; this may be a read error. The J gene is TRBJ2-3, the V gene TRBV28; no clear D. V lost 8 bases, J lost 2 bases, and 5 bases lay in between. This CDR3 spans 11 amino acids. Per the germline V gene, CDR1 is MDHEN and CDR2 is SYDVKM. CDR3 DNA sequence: TGTGCCAGCGGGCACACAGATACGCAGTATTTT. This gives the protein CASGHTDTQYF.

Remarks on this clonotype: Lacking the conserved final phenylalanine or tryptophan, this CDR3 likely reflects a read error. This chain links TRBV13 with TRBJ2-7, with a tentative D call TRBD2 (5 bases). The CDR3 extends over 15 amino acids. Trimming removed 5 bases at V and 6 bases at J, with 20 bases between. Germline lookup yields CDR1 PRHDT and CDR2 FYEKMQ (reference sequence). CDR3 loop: CASSPNERAPLEQYS. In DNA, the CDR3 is TGTGCCAGCAGCCCCAACGAGAGGGCCCCTCTCGAGCAGTACTCC.